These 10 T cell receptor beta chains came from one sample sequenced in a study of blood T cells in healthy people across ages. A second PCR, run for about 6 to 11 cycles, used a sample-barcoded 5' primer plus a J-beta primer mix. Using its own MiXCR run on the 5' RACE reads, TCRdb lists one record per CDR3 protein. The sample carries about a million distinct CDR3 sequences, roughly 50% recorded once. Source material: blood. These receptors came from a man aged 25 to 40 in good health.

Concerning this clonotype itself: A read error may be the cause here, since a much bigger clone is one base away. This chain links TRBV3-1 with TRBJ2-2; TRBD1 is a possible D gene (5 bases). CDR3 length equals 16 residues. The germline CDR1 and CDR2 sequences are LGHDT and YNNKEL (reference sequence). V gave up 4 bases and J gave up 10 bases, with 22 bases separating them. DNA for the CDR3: TGTGCCAGCAGCCCAAATTATTCTAATAGGGGCCAGGAGCTGTTTTTT. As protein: CASSPNYSNRGQELFF.

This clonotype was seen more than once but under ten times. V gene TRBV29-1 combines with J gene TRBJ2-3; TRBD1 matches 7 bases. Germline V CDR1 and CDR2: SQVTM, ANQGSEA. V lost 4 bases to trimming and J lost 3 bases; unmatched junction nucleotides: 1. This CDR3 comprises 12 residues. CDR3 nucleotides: TGCAGCGTTGCCAGGGGGACAGATACGCAGTATTTT. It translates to CSVARGTDTQYF.

This CDR3 reads CASRRLAGGVYNEQFF. DNA of the CDR3: TGTGCCAGCAGGAGACTAGCGGGGGGTGTTTACAATGAGCAGTTCTTC. The chain recombines TRBV2 with TRBJ2-1; 13 nucleotides agree with TRBD2. CDR3 size: 16 residues. The V gene end was trimmed by 6 bases and the J gene end by 4 bases; junction bases not matched to a gene: 6. The germline gives CDR1 SNHLY, CDR2 FYNNEI.

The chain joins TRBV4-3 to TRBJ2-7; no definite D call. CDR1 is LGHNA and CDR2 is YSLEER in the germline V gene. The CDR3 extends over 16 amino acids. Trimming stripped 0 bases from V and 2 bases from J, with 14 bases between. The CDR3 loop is CASSQDRSQTTYEQYF. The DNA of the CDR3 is TGCGCCAGCAGCCAAGATAGATCACAAACTACCTACGAGCAGTACTTC.

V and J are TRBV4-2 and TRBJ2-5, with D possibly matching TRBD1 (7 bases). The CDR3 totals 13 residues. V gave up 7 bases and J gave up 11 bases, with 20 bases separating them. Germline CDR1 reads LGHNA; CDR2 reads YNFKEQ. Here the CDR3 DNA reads TGTGCCAGCAAACCGCAGGGGGGCGATGAGCAGTACTTC. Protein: CASKPQGGDEQYF.

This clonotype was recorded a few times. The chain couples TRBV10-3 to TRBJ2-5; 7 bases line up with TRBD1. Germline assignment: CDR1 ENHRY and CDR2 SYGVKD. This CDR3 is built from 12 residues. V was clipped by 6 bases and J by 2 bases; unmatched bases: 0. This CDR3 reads CAIRDRQETQYF. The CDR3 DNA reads TGTGCCATCAGGGACAGGCAAGAGACCCAGTACTTC.

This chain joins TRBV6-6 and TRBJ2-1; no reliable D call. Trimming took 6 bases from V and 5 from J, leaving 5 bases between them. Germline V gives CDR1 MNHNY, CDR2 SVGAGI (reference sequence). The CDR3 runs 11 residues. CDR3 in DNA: TGTGCCAGCAGAACCAACAATGAGCAGTTCTTC. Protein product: CASRTNNEQFF.

The chain's CDR3 is CATHRIAGATDTQYF. For the CDR3, the DNA is TGTGCCACCCACCGCATAGCGGGGGCCACAGATACGCAGTATTTT. V is TRBV28 and J is TRBJ2-3; 9 bases match TRBD2. The CDR3 runs to 15 residues. V was pared by 10 bases and J by 2 bases, with 10 bases of the junction left unmatched. CDR1 MDHEN and CDR2 SYDVKM come from the germline V gene.

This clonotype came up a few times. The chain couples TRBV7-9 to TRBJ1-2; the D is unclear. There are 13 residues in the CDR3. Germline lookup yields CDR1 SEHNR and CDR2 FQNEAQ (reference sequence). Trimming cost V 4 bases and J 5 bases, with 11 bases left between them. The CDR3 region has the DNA TGTGCCAGCAGCTCCATAGCCCATTATGGCTACACCTTC. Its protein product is CASSSIAHYGYTF.

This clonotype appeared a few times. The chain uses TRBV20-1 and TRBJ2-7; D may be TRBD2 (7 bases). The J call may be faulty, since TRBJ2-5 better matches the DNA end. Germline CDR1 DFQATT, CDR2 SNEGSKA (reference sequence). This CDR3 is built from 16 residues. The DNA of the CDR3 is TGCAGTGCGTTAGACCCCAAGGGGGAGGGCAGAGAGACCCAGTACTTC. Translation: CSALDPKGEGRETQYF.